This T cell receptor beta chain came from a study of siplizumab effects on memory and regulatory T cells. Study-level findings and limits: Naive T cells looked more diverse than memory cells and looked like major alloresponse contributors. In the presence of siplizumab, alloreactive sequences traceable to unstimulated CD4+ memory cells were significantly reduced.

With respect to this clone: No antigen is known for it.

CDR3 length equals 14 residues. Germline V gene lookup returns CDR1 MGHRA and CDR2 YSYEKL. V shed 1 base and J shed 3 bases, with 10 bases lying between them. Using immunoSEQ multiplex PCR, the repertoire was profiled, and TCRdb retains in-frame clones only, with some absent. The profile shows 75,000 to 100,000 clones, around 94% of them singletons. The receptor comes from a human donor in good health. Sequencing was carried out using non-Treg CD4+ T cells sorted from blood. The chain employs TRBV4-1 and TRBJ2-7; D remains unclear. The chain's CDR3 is CASSQAASDYEQYF. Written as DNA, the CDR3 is TGCGCCAGCAGCCAAGCGGCGTCAGACTACGAGCAGTACTTC.